This TCR beta chain was sequenced for a study of shared T cell receptors in the human thymus. Measured with immunoSEQ multiplex PCR; TCRdb has only the in-frame clones, and not every one. Of more than 300,000 clones listed, roughly 94% are singletons. The sequenced sample was thymocytes. This TCR derives from a human donor.

This chain's CDR3 is CASSQSGGEQYF. CDR3 coding DNA: TGCGCCAGCAGTCAATCGGGAGGGGAGCAGTACTTC. J is TRBJ2-7 and V is TRBV23-1; 7 nucleotides align to TRBD2. TRBV23-1 is an open reading frame whose function is uncertain. J gave up 7 bases and V 0 bases, and 0 bases lay outside the gene matches. This CDR3 region has 12 residues.